This TCR beta chain was recorded in a study of identifying expanded T cells in peripheral blood. Trimming stripped 2 bases from V and 4 bases from J, with 20 bases between. CDR1 and CDR2 (germline): SSHAT, FNYEAQ (reference sequence). CDR3 length: 17 residues. Method: immunoSEQ multiplex PCR; TCRdb's copy keeps in-frame clones and lacks some. The table lists approximately 130,000 clones, 75% to 90% of them singletons. Worth noting for this clone: The antigen is not known.

Study-wide results and limits: Variance in clone template counts between roughly two-week samples significantly increased with total template count across all healthy donors. Technical replicates showed around 1.2 changed clones; two weeks roughly 16; four weeks 19.

The sequence was collected from a person between 18 and 75 years old in good health. The sequenced material came from blood. The V gene is TRBV7-7, the J gene TRBJ1-2; TRBD1 is a possible D gene (5 bases). The CDR3 spells CASSLQGIGGISYGYTF. Here the CDR3 DNA reads TGTGCCAGCAGCTTACAGGGAATTGGGGGGATCAGCTATGGCTACACCTTC. Drawing the rest from reference TRBV7-7 and TRBJ1-2, the complete variable domain is GAGVSQSPRYKVTKRGQDVTLRCDPISSHATLYWYQQALGQGPEFLTYFNYEAQPDKSGLPSDRFSAERPEGSISTLTIQRTEQRDSAMYRCASSLQGIGGISYGYTFGSGTRLTVV.